The rows below give T cell receptor beta chains drawn from one sample of a study of T-cell memory formation after mild COVID-19. TCRdb called the 5' RACE reads again in MiXCR, with one record for every CDR3 protein. The sample has hundreds of thousands of distinct CDR3 sequences, approximately 15% seen once. The source material was PBMCs or a T cell subset sorted from them (not recorded which). The source is an adult woman who had mild COVID-19 (a few samples of this study predate the infection). Cell type and time point are not known. The CDR3 runs from the conserved cysteine through the conserved F or W. The order of the fields is D gene, clone size, V gene, J gene, CDR3 protein, CDR3 DNA. A D gene is named only where the DNA matches it firmly. Clone sizes are given selectively: once, few, many, or a class where the clone is expanded.

>-|-|TRBV28|TRBJ2-4
CASRDQNIQYF
TGTGCCAGCAGGGACCAAAACATTCAGTACTTC
>-|-|TRBV20-1|TRBJ1-1
CSARGGGSILGATEAFF
TGCAGTGCTAGAGGAGGGGGATCAATCCTCGGGGCCACTGAAGCTTTCTTT
>-|-|TRBV30|TRBJ1-6
CAWCFSGSPLHF
TGTGCCTGGTGTTTCTCAGGCTCACCCCTCCACTTT
>-|many|TRBV18|TRBJ2-1
CASSPGTGNEQFF
TGTGCCAGCTCACCCGGGACGGGCAATGAGCAGTTCTTC
>-|-|TRBV6-5|TRBJ2-5
CASSYSGRDGTRETQYF
TGTGCCAGCAGTTACTCGGGTCGGGACGGTACAAGGGAGACCCAGTACTTC
>TRBD2|few|TRBV5-4|TRBJ2-2
CASSPHAGTSEYTGELFF
TGTGCCAGCAGCCCCCATGCCGGGACTAGCGAATACACCGGGGAGCTGTTTTTT
>TRBD1|-|TRBV11-2|TRBJ2-3
CASSLWTGPTDTQYF
TGTGCCAGCAGCCTTTGGACAGGTCCCACAGATACGCAGTATTTT
>-|few|TRBV4-1|TRBJ2-7
CASSQDGPTGEQYF
TGCGCCAGCAGCCAAGACGGGCCAACGGGCGAGCAGTACTTC
>TRBD2|many|TRBV5-1|TRBJ2-1
CASSGIGGGRGEQFF
TGCGCCAGCAGCGGGATCGGCGGGGGGCGGGGTGAGCAGTTCTTC
>TRBD2|-|TRBV6-6|TRBJ2-6
CASSAAAGGVSSGANVLTF
TGTGCCAGCTCCGCGGCTGCGGGGGGGGTCAGCTCTGGGGCCAACGTCCTGACTTTC
>TRBD2|few|TRBV30|TRBJ2-7
CAWAGTSGGYEQYF
TGTGCCTGGGCCGGGACTAGCGGGGGCTACGAGCAGTACTTC
>TRBD1|-|TRBV6-5|TRBJ1-5
CASSPMTGGNQPQHF
TGTGCCAGCAGTCCAATGACAGGGGGCAATCAGCCCCAGCATTTT
>TRBD1|-|TRBV10-3|TRBJ1-2
CAISDPGQEEVTF
TGTGCCATCAGTGACCCGGGACAGGAAGAGGTCACCTTC
>TRBD1|few|TRBV2|TRBJ1-6
CASTVAGQINSPLHF
TGTGCCAGCACCGTTGCGGGACAGATTAATTCACCCCTCCACTTT
>-|many|TRBV5-1|TRBJ2-3
CASSGYYAGTDTQYF
TGCGCCAGCAGCGGGTACTACGCGGGCACAGATACGCAGTATTTT
>TRBD1|-|TRBV7-3|TRBJ2-2
CASSLGTVYTGELFF
TGTGCCAGCAGCCTAGGGACAGTTTACACCGGGGAGCTGTTTTTT
>TRBD1|few|TRBV27|TRBJ1-1
CASSLDRGLGEAFF
TGTGCCAGCAGTTTGGACAGGGGGCTTGGTGAAGCTTTCTTT
>-|-|TRBV24-1|TRBJ2-1
CATSALGTTPNTDNEQFF
TGTGCCACCAGCGCGTTGGGGACCACACCGAACACGGACAATGAGCAGTTCTTC
>-|few|TRBV5-1|TRBJ2-3
CASSSRQSTDTQYF
TGCGCCAGCAGCTCCCGACAGAGCACAGATACGCAGTATTTT
>TRBD2|-|TRBV20-1|TRBJ2-1
CSAPPSGRGNEQFF
TGCAGTGCACCCCCTAGCGGGCGGGGCAATGAGCAGTTCTTC
>TRBD2|few|TRBV20-1|TRBJ2-2
CSPKRGGSAGELFF
TGCAGTCCTAAACGGGGGGGATCAGCCGGGGAGCTGTTTTTT
>-|-|TRBV19|TRBJ1-5
CASSIDTSNSNQPQHF
TGTGCCAGTAGTATAGATACGAGCAATAGCAATCAGCCCCAGCATTTT
>-|-|TRBV4-1|TRBJ1-5
CASSHDDGTGQPQHF
TGCGCCAGCAGCCACGATGACGGGACGGGTCAGCCCCAGCATTTT
>-|once|TRBV12-3/TRBV12-4|TRBJ2-2
CASPSGGTHTGELFF
TGTGCCAGTCCCTCAGGCGGGACCCACACCGGGGAGCTGTTTTTT
>TRBD1|few|TRBV20-1|TRBJ1-1
CSATTTGPLRTEAFF
TGCAGTGCTACCACGACAGGGCCCCTGAGGACTGAAGCTTTCTTT
>-|few|TRBV10-3|TRBJ2-3
CAIGGSRGSSTDTQYF
TGTGCCATCGGCGGGTCAAGGGGATCTAGCACAGATACGCAGTATTTT
>-|few|TRBV18|TRBJ1-1
CASSPRAADEAFF
TGTGCCAGCTCACCAAGGGCCGCCGATGAAGCTTTCTTT
>-|-|TRBV28|TRBJ2-5
CASSLLAAEETQYF
TGTGCCAGCAGTTTATTGGCAGCTGAAGAGACCCAGTACTTC
>-|-|TRBV19|TRBJ1-2
CASSIGGGDYGYTF
TGTGCCAGTAGTATTGGGGGAGGAGACTATGGCTACACCTTC
>-|few|TRBV5-1|TRBJ1-1
CASSFAQGLAEAFF
TGCGCCAGCAGCTTCGCACAGGGTCTCGCTGAAGCTTTCTTT
>-|-|TRBV20-1|TRBJ1-1
CSARMRGGNTEAFF
TGCAGTGCTAGAATGCGGGGAGGGAACACTGAAGCTTTCTTT
>-|-|TRBV7-8|TRBJ2-7
CASSLSRESSYEQYF
TGTGCCAGCAGCTTATCCAGGGAAAGCTCCTACGAGCAGTACTTC
>-|-|TRBV30|TRBJ2-1
CAWSSTGLRYNEQFF
TGTGCCTGGAGTTCCACAGGGCTCCGCTACAATGAGCAGTTCTTC
>-|-|TRBV5-6|TRBJ2-3
CASRSGLFTDTQYF
TGTGCCAGCAGGTCGGGACTTTTCACAGATACGCAGTATTTT
>TRBD1|many|TRBV9|TRBJ2-7
CASSVDWTGTEQYF
TGTGCCAGCAGCGTAGATTGGACAGGGACCGAGCAGTACTTC
>-|many|TRBV20-1|TRBJ1-3
CSASPPYSGNTIYF
TGCAGTGCTAGTCCGCCGTACTCTGGAAACACCATATATTTT
>TRBD1|few|TRBV30|TRBJ1-5
CVMKDRESNQPQHF
TGTGTCATGAAGGACAGGGAAAGCAATCAGCCCCAGCATTTT
>-|-|TRBV20-1|TRBJ2-2
CSQGRNGELFF
TGCAGTCAGGGGCGGAACGGGGAGCTGTTTTTT
>TRBD2|-|TRBV12-3/TRBV12-4|TRBJ2-7
CASSPPTRDPRGTSGTYEQYF
TGTGCCAGCAGTCCGCCGACCCGGGACCCCCGAGGGACTAGCGGAACCTACGAGCAGTACTTC
>-|-|TRBV29-1|TRBJ2-5
CSVEDFETQYF
TGCAGCGTTGAAGATTTCGAGACCCAGTACTTC
>-|few|TRBV18|TRBJ2-7
CASSHRDGTYEQYF
TGTGCCAGCTCACACCGGGACGGGACCTACGAGCAGTACTTC
>TRBD2|-|TRBV4-3|TRBJ2-3
CASSPGSGRESTDTQYF
TGCGCCAGCAGCCCCGGGAGCGGGAGGGAAAGCACAGATACGCAGTATTTT
>-|few|TRBV6-1|TRBJ2-1
CALFLASYNEQFF
TGTGCCCTTTTCTTGGCCTCCTACAATGAGCAGTTCTTC
>-|-|TRBV5-1|TRBJ2-3
CASSLRDFTDTQYF
TGCGCCAGCAGCTTGAGGGACTTCACAGATACGCAGTATTTT
>-|-|TRBV10-3|TRBJ1-5
CAISESEGAKPQHF
TGTGCCATCAGTGAGTCTGAGGGAGCGAAGCCCCAGCATTTT
>-|few|TRBV6-5|TRBJ2-3
CASSYASTDTQYF
TGTGCCAGCAGTTACGCTAGCACAGATACGCAGTATTTT
>-|-|TRBV9|TRBJ2-5
CASAGVQETQYF
TGTGCCAGCGCCGGGGTCCAAGAGACCCAGTACTTC
>-|many|TRBV2|TRBJ2-1
CASSLQGTKQFF
TGTGCCAGCAGTCTACAGGGTACGAAGCAGTTCTTC
>TRBD1|few|TRBV7-9|TRBJ2-7
CASSSRDRGFEQYF
TGTGCCAGCAGCTCTCGGGACAGGGGATTCGAGCAGTACTTC
>TRBD2|-|TRBV15|TRBJ2-1
CATSRGTSGGAWDEQFF
TGTGCCACCAGCAGAGGGACTAGCGGGGGGGCGTGGGATGAGCAGTTCTTC
>-|few|TRBV6-6|TRBJ1-1
CASSYSGLNAEAFF
TGTGCCAGCAGTTACTCGGGGCTGAACGCTGAAGCTTTCTTT
>TRBD1|-|TRBV15|TRBJ2-7
CATSRAGTGAVEQYF
TGTGCCACCAGCAGGGCCGGGACAGGGGCGGTCGAGCAGTACTTC
>TRBD1|few|TRBV12-3/TRBV12-4|TRBJ2-5
CASTRDREQTQYF
TGTGCCAGCACCCGGGACAGGGAACAGACCCAGTACTTC
>-|-|TRBV6-5|TRBJ2-1
CASSPNLGEQFF
TGTGCCAGCAGTCCGAACCTGGGGGAGCAGTTCTTC
>TRBD1|-|TRBV15|TRBJ1-4
CATSRDQYIPTGQGNEKLFF
TGTGCCACCAGCAGAGATCAATACATTCCCACGGGACAGGGTAATGAAAAACTGTTTTTT